The clone carrying this T cell receptor (beta chain) was detected a few times. TCRdb keeps only in-frame clones here, not all; method: immunoSEQ multiplex PCR. The data contain under 70,000 clones, approximately 78% of them singletons. Documented time point: pretreatment peripheral blood. Per patient, between 1 and 8 samples were collected at pretreatment and on-treatment time points. This entry comes from a study of PD-L1 blockade in urothelial cancer. The source of this sequence is a man in his 70s with urothelial cancer. The source was PBMCs, collected around atezolizumab (anti-PD-L1) treatment.

CDR3 sequence: CASSLRPDLLIRNSPLHF. In DNA, the CDR3 is TGTGCCAGCAGTTTAAGACCGGACTTACTGATCCGTAATTCACCCCTCCACTTT. The rearrangement uses TRBV28 and TRBJ1-6; D gene unclear. This CDR3 spans 18 amino acids. V lost 2 bases and J lost 6, with 20 bases in between. Germline CDR1 MDHEN, CDR2 SYDVKM.